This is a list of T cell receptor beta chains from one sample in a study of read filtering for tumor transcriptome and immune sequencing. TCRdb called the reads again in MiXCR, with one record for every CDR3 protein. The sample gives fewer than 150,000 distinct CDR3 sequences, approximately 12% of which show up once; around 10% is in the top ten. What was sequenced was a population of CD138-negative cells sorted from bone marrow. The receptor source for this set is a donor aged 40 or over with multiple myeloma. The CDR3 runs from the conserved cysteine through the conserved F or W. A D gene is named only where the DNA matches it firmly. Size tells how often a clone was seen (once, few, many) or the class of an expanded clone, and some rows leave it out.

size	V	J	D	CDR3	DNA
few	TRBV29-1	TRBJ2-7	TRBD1	CSVGGTGAAYDQYF	TGCAGCGTTGGCGGGACAGGGGCTGCGTACGATCAGTACTTC
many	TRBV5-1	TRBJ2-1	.	CASSLNSNEQFF	TGCGCCAGCAGCTTGAATAGCAATGAGCAGTTCTTC
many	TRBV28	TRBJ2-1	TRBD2	CASRGGSGSGNEQFF	TGTGCCAGCAGGGGAGGGAGCGGGAGCGGGAATGAGCAGTTCTTC
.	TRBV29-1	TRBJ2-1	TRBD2	CSPRTSPFADEQFF	TGCAGCCCCCGGACTAGCCCCTTCGCGGATGAGCAGTTCTTC
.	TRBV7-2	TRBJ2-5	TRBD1	CASSLLGTGEETQYF	TGTGCCAGCAGCTTACTCGGGACAGGGGAAGAGACCCAGTACTTC
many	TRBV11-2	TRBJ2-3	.	CASSLDISGAPDTQYF	TGTGCCAGCAGCTTAGATATTTCGGGGGCCCCAGATACGCAGTATTTT
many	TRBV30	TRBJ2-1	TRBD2	CAWRTSGSSNEQFF	TGTGCCTGGAGGACTAGCGGGAGTAGCAATGAGCAGTTCTTC
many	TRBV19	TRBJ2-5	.	CASSITFQETQYF	TGTGCCAGTAGTATAACCTTTCAAGAGACCCAGTACTTC
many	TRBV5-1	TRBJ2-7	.	CASSLAAPHTYEQYF	TGCGCCAGCAGCTTGGCAGCACCCCACACCTACGAGCAGTACTTC
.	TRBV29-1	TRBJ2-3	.	CSVGRHTDKQYF	TGCAGCGTTGGTAGACACACAGATAAGCAGTATTTT
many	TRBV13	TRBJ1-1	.	CASSNRDKYTEAFF	TGTGCCAGCAGCAACCGGGACAAGTACACTGAAGCTTTCTTT
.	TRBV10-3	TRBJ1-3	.	CAISGSRGIGNTIYF	TGTGCCATCAGTGGATCCAGGGGCATCGGAAACACCATATATTTT
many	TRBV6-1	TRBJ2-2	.	CASSGHGHSTNTGELFF	TGTGCCAGCAGTGGTCACGGACATTCAACGAACACCGGGGAGCTGTTTTTT
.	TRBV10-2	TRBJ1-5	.	CASSKFDQPQHF	TGCGCCAGCAGCAAGTTCGATCAGCCCCAGCATTTT
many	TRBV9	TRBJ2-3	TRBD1	CASSRRGTDTDTQYF	TGTGCCAGCAGCCGTAGAGGGACAGACACAGATACGCAGTATTTT
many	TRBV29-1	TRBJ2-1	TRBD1	CSVSRTGWTGNNEQFF	TGCAGCGTTTCCCGGACAGGGTGGACAGGAAACAATGAGCAGTTCTTC
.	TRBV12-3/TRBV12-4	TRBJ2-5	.	CASRAVGVETQYF	TGTGCCAGCAGGGCAGTGGGTGTTGAGACCCAGTACTTC
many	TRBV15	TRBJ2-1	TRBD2	CATSRGEGGQFF	TGTGCCACCAGCAGAGGGGAGGGAGGGCAGTTCTTC
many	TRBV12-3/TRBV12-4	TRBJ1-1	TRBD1	CASSFGTGVGEAFF	TGTGCCAGCAGTTTCGGGACAGGGGTAGGAGAAGCTTTCTTT
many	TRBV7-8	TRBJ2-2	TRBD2	CASSRLTSGTWGGELFF	TGTGCCAGCAGCAGACTGACTAGCGGAACATGGGGCGGGGAGCTGTTTTTT
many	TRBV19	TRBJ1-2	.	CASSPQGISDGYTF	TGTGCCAGTAGCCCGCAGGGGATCTCTGATGGCTACACCTTC
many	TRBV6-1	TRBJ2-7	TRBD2	CASSGLLAGGYEQYF	TGTGCCAGCAGTGGATTACTAGCGGGGGGGTACGAGCAGTACTTC
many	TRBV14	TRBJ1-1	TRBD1	CASSRQGMNTEAFF	TGTGCCAGCAGCCGACAGGGAATGAACACTGAAGCTTTCTTT
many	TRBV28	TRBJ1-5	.	CASSSPGRNQPQHF	TGTGCCAGCAGTTCCCCTGGTAGAAATCAGCCCCAGCATTTT
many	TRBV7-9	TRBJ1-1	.	CASSLLIPEAFF	TGTGCCAGCAGCTTATTGATACCTGAAGCTTTCTTT
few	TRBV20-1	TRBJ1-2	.	CSARDGQGLENYGYTF	TGCAGTGCTAGAGATGGTCAAGGACTGGAGAACTATGGCTACACCTTC
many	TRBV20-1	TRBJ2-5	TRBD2	CSAGTSGVYQETQYF	TGCAGTGCGGGGACTAGCGGGGTGTACCAAGAGACCCAGTACTTC
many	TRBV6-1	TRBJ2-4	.	CASSAFQTNIQYF	TGTGCCAGCAGTGCGTTTCAGACAAACATTCAGTACTTC
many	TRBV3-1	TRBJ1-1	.	CASSQRTRQDTEAFF	TGTGCCAGCAGCCAGAGGACACGGCAGGACACTGAAGCTTTCTTT
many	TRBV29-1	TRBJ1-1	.	CSVDWGRHTEAFF	TGCAGCGTTGATTGGGGAAGGCACACTGAAGCTTTCTTT
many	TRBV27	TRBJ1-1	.	CASTKNGGTEAFF	TGTGCCAGCACTAAGAATGGGGGAACTGAAGCTTTCTTT
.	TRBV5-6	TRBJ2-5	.	CASSLGRQAWTQYF	TGTGCCAGCAGCTTGGGGCGACAGGCCTGGACCCAGTACTTC
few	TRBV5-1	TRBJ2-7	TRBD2	CASSSGLAVFEQYF	TGCGCCAGCAGCAGCGGACTAGCGGTTTTCGAGCAGTACTTC
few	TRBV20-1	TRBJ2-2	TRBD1	CSNRGPGGELFF	TGCAGTAACAGGGGGCCGGGCGGGGAGCTGTTTTTT
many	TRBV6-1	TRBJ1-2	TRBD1	CASSERAGGKANYGYTF	TGTGCCAGCAGTGAAAGGGCAGGGGGTAAAGCTAACTATGGCTACACCTTC
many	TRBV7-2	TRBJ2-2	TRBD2	CASSQGLAGNTGELFF	TGTGCCAGCAGCCAGGGACTAGCGGGGAACACCGGGGAGCTGTTTTTT
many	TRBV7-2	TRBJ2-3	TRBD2	CASSPHGLAQDTQYF	TGTGCCAGCAGCCCTCACGGACTAGCCCAAGATACGCAGTATTTT
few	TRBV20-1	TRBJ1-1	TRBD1	CSIPDRGACTEAFF	TGCAGTATACCGGACAGGGGCGCGTGCACTGAAGCTTTCTTT
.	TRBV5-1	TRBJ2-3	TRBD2	CASTQSGEGTDTQYF	TGCGCCAGCACTCAAAGCGGGGAGGGGACAGATACGCAGTATTTT
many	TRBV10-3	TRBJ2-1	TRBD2	CAISEPTSGGYNEQFF	TGTGCCATCAGTGAGCCGACTAGCGGGGGTTACAATGAGCAGTTCTTC
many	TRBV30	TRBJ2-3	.	CALDTRLPTDTQYF	TGTGCTTTGGATACCCGACTCCCCACAGATACGCAGTATTTT
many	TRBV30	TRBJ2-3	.	CAWSVSTDTQYF	TGTGCCTGGAGTGTCAGCACAGATACGCAGTATTTT
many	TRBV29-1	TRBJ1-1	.	CSVEDPLLRSGDTEAFF	TGCAGCGTTGAAGATCCCCTCTTACGCTCAGGGGACACTGAAGCTTTCTTT
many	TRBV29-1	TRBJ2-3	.	CSVKLVRDTDTQYF	TGCAGCGTAAAGTTGGTCAGAGACACAGATACGCAGTATTTT
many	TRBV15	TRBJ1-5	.	CATSRDVRYSNQPQHF	TGTGCCACCAGCAGAGATGTTAGGTATAGCAATCAGCCCCAGCATTTT
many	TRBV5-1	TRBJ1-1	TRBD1	CASSAKQGVANTEAFF	TGCGCCAGCAGCGCCAAACAGGGGGTGGCGAACACTGAAGCTTTCTTT
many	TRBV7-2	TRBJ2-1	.	CASSVEQFF	TGTGCCAGCAGTGTAGAGCAGTTCTTC
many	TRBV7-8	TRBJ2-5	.	CASSRTGGLMTQYF	TGTGCCAGCAGCAGGACTGGAGGATTGATGACCCAGTACTTC
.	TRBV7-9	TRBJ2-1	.	CASSLTPASSYNEQFF	TGCGCCAGCAGCTTAACCCCGGCCTCTTCCTACAATGAGCAGTTCTTC
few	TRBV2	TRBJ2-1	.	CASRLINEQFF	TGTGCCAGCCGCCTCATCAATGAGCAGTTCTTC
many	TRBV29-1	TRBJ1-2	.	CSVEAVRNGYTF	TGCAGCGTTGAAGCAGTCAGAAATGGCTACACCTTC
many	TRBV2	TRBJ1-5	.	CASSEASLRQPQHF	TGTGCCAGCAGTGAAGCGTCCCTACGGCAGCCCCAGCATTTT
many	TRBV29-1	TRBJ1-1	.	CSVGEGTEAFF	TGCAGCGTGGGGGAGGGCACTGAAGCTTTCTTT
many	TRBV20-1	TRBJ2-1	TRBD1	CSARHSGGSSYNEQFF	TGCAGTGCTAGGCATTCAGGGGGAAGTTCCTACAATGAGCAGTTCTTC
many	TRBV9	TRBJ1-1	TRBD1	CASSARPGTGDNTEAFF	TGTGCCAGCAGCGCCCGTCCCGGGACAGGGGATAACACTGAAGCTTTCTTT